Each of the 20 T cell receptor beta chains below was sequenced from the same sample in a study of T cells in Graves' hyperthyroidism and ophthalmopathy. TCR beta CDR3 regions were amplified from RNA transcripts. First-round RT-PCR of the TCR CDR3 relied on the HTBI primer set. Each CDR3 protein is one row after TCRdb ran MiXCR on the multiplex PCR reads. The sample holds about 460,000 distinct CDR3 sequences; approximately 23% are singletons and the top ten take approximately 54%. Material: blood. Receptor source: a woman between 70 and 85 years old with Graves' ophthalmopathy.

The chain combines TRBV7-9 with TRBJ2-7; the match to TRBD2 covers 9 bases. From germline, CDR1 is SEHNR and CDR2 FQNEAQ (reference sequence). The CDR3 has 17 residues. J lost 0 bases, V lost 5 bases, and 11 bases had no gene match. CDR3 coding DNA: TGTGCCAGCAGCCTCGGGCCTAGCGGGATGGCCTCCTACGAGCAGTACTTC. Protein product: CASSLGPSGMASYEQYF.

The V call is TRBV11-2, the J call TRBJ2-1; 11 bases are shared with TRBD2. The CDR3 covers 17 residues. Germline V lookup: CDR1 SGHAT, CDR2 FQNNGV. The V gene end was trimmed by 5 bases and the J gene end by 7 bases; junction bases not matched to a gene: 13. CDR3 protein: CASSLPLAGGPSNEQFF. The CDR3 DNA reads TGTGCCAGCAGCCTCCCTTTAGCGGGAGGGCCGAGTAATGAGCAGTTCTTC.

This clonotype was seen a few times. The chain recombines TRBV28 with TRBJ1-5; D is unclear. V lost 6 bases to trimming and J lost 6 bases, with 9 bases between them. The CDR3 loop spans 12 amino acids. Germline V CDR1 and CDR2: MDHEN, SYDVKM. Here the CDR3 reads CASSSAGQPQHF. CDR3 DNA: TGTGCCAGCAGCAGCGCGGGTCAGCCCCAGCATTTT.

Concerning this clonotype itself: This sequence may be a read error, since a much larger clone differs from it by one base. The rearrangement joins TRBV28 to TRBJ1-4; no firm D call. Trimming cost V 3 bases and J 3 bases, with 11 bases left between them. This CDR3 spans 15 amino acids. Germline CDR1 reads MDHEN; CDR2 reads SYDVKM. The CDR3 is CASSFQLAANEKLFF. CDR3 in DNA: TGTGCCAGCAGTTTTCAGCTTGCAGCTAATGAAAAACTGTTTTTT.

The chain recombines TRBV5-1 with TRBJ2-7, with 9 bases lining up with TRBD1. Germline V gene sequence: CDR1 SGHRS, CDR2 YFSETQ. This CDR3 has 14 amino acids. V dropped 2 bases and J dropped 3; count of bases not matched to a gene: 3. In DNA, the CDR3 is TGCGCCAGCAGCTTCCCGACAGGGGGCTACGAGCAGTACTTC. Translating it yields CASSFPTGGYEQYF.

The chain joins TRBV5-1 to TRBJ2-5; 8 nucleotides align to TRBD2. The junction had 3 bases not matched to a gene; V was cut back by 0 bases and J by 2 bases. Germline CDR1 is SGHRS and CDR2 is YFSETQ. This CDR3 comprises 15 residues. This CDR3 reads CASSLGRGGQETQYF. The CDR3 nucleotides read TGCGCCAGCAGCTTGGGTCGGGGGGGACAAGAGACCCAGTACTTC.

Concerning this clonotype itself: A much larger clonotype is one base distant, so this may be a read error. The J gene is TRBJ1-1, the V gene TRBV20-1, with 8 positions matching TRBD1. The germline gives CDR1 DFQATT, CDR2 SNEGSKA (reference sequence). This CDR3 is built from 14 residues. CDR3 in amino acids: CSARDQGARTEASF. The CDR3 bases are TGCAGTGCTAGAGATCAGGGGGCGAGGACTGAAGCTTCCTTT.

The CDR3 DNA follows: TGTGCCATCAGTGAGTCTCTGCTGGATGGGACAGACCCTAATTCACCCCTCCACTTT. It encodes CAISESLLDGTDPNSPLHF. The chain couples TRBV10-3 to TRBJ1-6; 7 nucleotides match TRBD1. The CDR3 consists of 19 residues. The V segment lost 0 bases and the J segment 6 bases; nucleotides outside the gene matches: 14. In germline, CDR1 is ENHRY, CDR2 SYGVKD.

With regard to this clonotype: A much more abundant neighbour one base away suggests this may be a read error. J is TRBJ2-5 and V is TRBV12-3 or TRBV12-4; weak D call: TRBD2 (6 bases). V was cut by 5 bases and J by 1 base, with 14 bases left in between. The CDR3 has 15 residues. CDR3 nucleotide sequence: TGTGCCAGCAGTAATGTCGGGCGGGGCCAAGAGACCCAGTACTTC. Protein product: CASSNVGRGQETQYF.

This sequence joins TRBV5-1 and TRBJ1-2, with 11 bases that match TRBD1. This CDR3 comprises 18 residues. The junction had 11 bases not matched to a gene; V was cut back by 1 base and J by 3 bases. Germline values: CDR1 SGHRS, CDR2 YFSETQ. The CDR3 nucleotides read TGCGCCAGCAGCTTGCCTGGGACAGGGGGAGTTTTGGACTATGGCTACACCTTC. Translated, it gives CASSLPGTGGVLDYGYTF.

This clonotype was seen repeatedly, ten times or more. The CDR3 DNA follows: TGTGCCAGCAGTCCGAGACAGGTCCTTAGCAATCAGCCCCAGCATTTT. Protein sequence: CASSPRQVLSNQPQHF. The genes are TRBV6-1 and TRBJ1-5; D perhaps matches TRBD1 (6 bases). V was cut by 5 bases and J by 0 bases, with 14 bases left in between. This CDR3 has 16 residues. Looked up from germline, CDR1 is MNHNS and CDR2 is SASEGT.

This clonotype was recorded a few times. The V call is TRBV6-4, the J call TRBJ2-7, with 8 positions matching TRBD2. Trimming removed 5 bases from V and 1 base from J; junction bases left unmatched: 4. Looked up from germline, CDR1 is MRHNA and CDR2 is SNTAGT. The CDR3 consists of 14 residues. The CDR3 spells CASSQASGSYEQYF. The CDR3, as DNA: TGTGCCAGCAGTCAAGCTAGCGGGTCCTACGAGCAGTACTTC.

This clonotype occurred many times. The rearrangement joins TRBV24-1 to TRBJ2-1, with 9 bases aligning to TRBD2. After removal of 3 bases from V and 3 bases from J, the junction contained 5 bases not matched to a gene. Per germline, CDR1 KGHDR and CDR2 SFDVKD. The CDR3 spans 16 residues. As DNA, the CDR3 is TGTGCCACCAGTGATCATAGCGGGAGTAGCTACAATGAGCAGTTCTTC. This encodes CATSDHSGSSYNEQFF.

This clonotype was observed at least ten times. The chain links TRBV20-1 to TRBJ1-1, with D perhaps matching TRBD1 (6 bases). This CDR3 is 15 amino acids long. V lost 2 bases and J 0 bases, leaving 13 bases between the germline ends. CDR1 is DFQATT, CDR2 SNEGSKA, per germline (reference sequence). CDR3 bases: TGCAGTGCTAGACCCGGGGGACACCTGAACACTGAAGCTTTCTTT. Translated: CSARPGGHLNTEAFF.

This clonotype was seen a handful of times. Here the CDR3 reads CASSAPTGSNQPQHF. CDR3 coding DNA: TGTGCCAGCAGTGCCCCTACAGGGAGCAATCAGCCCCAGCATTTT. The chain joins TRBV6-1 to TRBJ1-5; TRBD1 is a possible D gene (6 bases). The CDR3 length is 15 residues. The germline V gene has CDR1 MNHNS and CDR2 SASEGT. V was shortened by 4 bases and J by 1 base, with 11 bases between the two germline ends.

This clonotype was found a few times. The chain recombines TRBV6-2 or TRBV6-3 with TRBJ2-3; D not resolved. Trimming removed 2 bases from V and 2 bases from J, with 5 bases in between. The germline V gene encodes CDR1 MNHEY and CDR2 SVGEGT. There are 13 residues in the CDR3. CDR3 sequence: CASSYVDTDTQYF. The CDR3, as DNA: TGTGCCAGCAGTTACGTGGACACAGATACGCAGTATTTT.

This clonotype was picked up a small number of times. The chain links TRBV18 to TRBJ2-7; TRBD1 might be the D (6 bases). Trimming cost V 3 bases and J 7 bases, with 13 bases left between them. The CDR3 is 13 amino acids. Germline CDR1 and CDR2: KGHSH and LQKENI. The CDR3 spells CASSPGTPREQYF. CDR3 DNA: TGTGCCAGCTCACCTGGGACACCTCGGGAGCAGTACTTC.

There are many counts of this clonotype. The chain uses TRBV27 and TRBJ2-3, with TRBD2 identical over 8 bases. The CDR3 is made up of 16 amino acids. With V trimmed by 5 bases and J by 4 bases, 11 bases remained unmatched. CDR1 and CDR2 from the germline V gene are MNHEY and SMNVEV (reference sequence). The CDR3: CASSPDRGLAADTQYF. The CDR3 DNA is TGTGCCAGCAGTCCTGACCGAGGACTAGCCGCAGATACGCAGTATTTT.

The rearrangement links TRBV4-2 to TRBJ2-3, with a weak D call TRBD2 (6 bases). The V and J ends lost 1 base and 1 base respectively, with 9 bases between them. The CDR3 loop spans 15 amino acids. Per the germline V gene, CDR1 is LGHNA and CDR2 is YNFKEQ. In nucleotides, the CDR3 is TGTGCCAGCAGCCAAGGGGCTAGCGGCACAGATACGCAGTATTTT. Its translation is CASSQGASGTDTQYF.

The sample holds many counts of this clonotype. The V call is TRBV11-2, the J call TRBJ2-1; D remains unclear. CDR3 length equals 13 residues. Between the trimmed V and J ends, which lost 0 bases and 10 bases, there was a span of 10 bases. CDR1 and CDR2 (germline): SGHAT, FQNNGV. The CDR3, as DNA: TGTGCCAGCAGCTTAGATCGTATGGAAGAGCAGTTCTTC. Its protein product is CASSLDRMEEQFF. The whole variable domain, remainder taken from reference TRBV11-2 and TRBJ2-1, is EAGVAQSPRYKIIEKRQSVAFWCNPISGHATLYWYQQILGQGPKLLIQFQNNGVVDDSQLPKDRFSAERLKGVDSTLKIQPAKLEDSAVYLCASSLDRMEEQFFGPGTRLTVL.